This TCR beta chain is drawn from a study of vaccination and CD4 T cells after COVID-19. Oncomine TCR Beta short-read sequencing was applied to DNA from cultured CD4+ T cells. TCRdb analysed the PCR reads with MiXCR anew, one entry per CDR3 protein. The table lists fewer than 12,000 distinct CDR3 sequences, roughly 31% of them singletons, with 7.5% to 10% in the top ten. Treatment: roughly nine-day PBMC culture with coronavirus spike peptide pools or control peptides (ViraFEST assay). This clonotype was counted only a few times. Its antigen is currently unknown. This CDR3 has 15 amino acids. Germline-derived CDR1 and CDR2 are MNHEY and SMNVEV (reference sequence). The V and J ends lost 3 bases and 6 bases respectively, with 14 bases between them.

This rearrangement joins TRBV27 to TRBJ2-2; D may be TRBD1 or TRBD2 (7 bases each). The sequenced sample was CD4+ T cells from blood, cultured in vitro. The sequence came from a human donor who had recovered from COVID-19. This CDR3 reads CASSLRQGGSGELFF. The DNA for the CDR3 is TGTGCCAGCAGTTTGCGACAGGGAGGGTCCGGGGAGCTGTTTTTT.